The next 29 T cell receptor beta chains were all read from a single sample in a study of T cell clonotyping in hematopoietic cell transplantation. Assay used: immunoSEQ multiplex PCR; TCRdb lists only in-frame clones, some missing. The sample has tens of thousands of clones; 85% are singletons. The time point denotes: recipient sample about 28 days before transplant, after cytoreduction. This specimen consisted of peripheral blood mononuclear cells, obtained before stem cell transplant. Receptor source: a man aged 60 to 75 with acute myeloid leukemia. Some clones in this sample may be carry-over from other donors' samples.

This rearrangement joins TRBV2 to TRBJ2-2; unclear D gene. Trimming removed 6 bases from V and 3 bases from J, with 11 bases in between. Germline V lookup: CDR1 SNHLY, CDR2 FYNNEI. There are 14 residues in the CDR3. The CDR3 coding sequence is TGTGCCAGCAGGAAAGACGGCTACACCGGGGAGCTGTTTTTT. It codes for CASRKDGYTGELFF.

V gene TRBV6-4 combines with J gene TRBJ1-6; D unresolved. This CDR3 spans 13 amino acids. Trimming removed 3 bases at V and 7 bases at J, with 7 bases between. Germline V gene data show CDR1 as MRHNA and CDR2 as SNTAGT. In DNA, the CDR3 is TGTGCCAGCAGTGAGGTGGGCAATTCACCCCTCCACTTT. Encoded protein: CASSEVGNSPLHF.

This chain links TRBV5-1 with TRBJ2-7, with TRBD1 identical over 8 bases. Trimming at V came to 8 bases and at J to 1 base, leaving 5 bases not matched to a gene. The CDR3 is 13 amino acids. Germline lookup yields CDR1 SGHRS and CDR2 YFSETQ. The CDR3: CARGQGESYEQYF. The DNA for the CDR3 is TGCGCCAGAGGACAGGGAGAATCCTACGAGCAGTACTTC.

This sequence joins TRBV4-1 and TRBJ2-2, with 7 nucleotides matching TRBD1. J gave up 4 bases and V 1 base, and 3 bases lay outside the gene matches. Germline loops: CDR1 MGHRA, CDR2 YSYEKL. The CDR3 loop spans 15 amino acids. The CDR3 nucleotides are TGCGCCAGCAGCCAAGGACAGGGTGGCACCGGGGAGCTGTTTTTT. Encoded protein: CASSQGQGGTGELFF.

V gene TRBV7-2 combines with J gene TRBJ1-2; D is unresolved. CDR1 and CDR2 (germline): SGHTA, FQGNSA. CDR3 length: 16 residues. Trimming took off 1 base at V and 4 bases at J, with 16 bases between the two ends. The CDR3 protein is CASSLGGGAEVYGYTF. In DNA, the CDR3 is TGTGCCAGCAGCTTAGGGGGAGGTGCGGAGGTCTATGGCTACACCTTC.

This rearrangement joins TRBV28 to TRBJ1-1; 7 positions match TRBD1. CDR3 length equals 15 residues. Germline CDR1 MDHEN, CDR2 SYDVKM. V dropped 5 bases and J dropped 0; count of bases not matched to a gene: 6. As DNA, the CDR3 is TGTGCCAGCAGTCCCGGGGGACAGATGAACACTGAAGCTTTCTTT. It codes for CASSPGGQMNTEAFF.

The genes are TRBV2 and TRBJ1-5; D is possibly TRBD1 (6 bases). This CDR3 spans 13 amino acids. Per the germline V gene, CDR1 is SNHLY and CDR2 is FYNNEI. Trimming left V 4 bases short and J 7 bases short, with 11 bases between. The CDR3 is CASSAQGQQPQHF. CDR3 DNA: TGTGCCAGCAGTGCACAGGGTCAGCAGCCCCAGCATTTT.

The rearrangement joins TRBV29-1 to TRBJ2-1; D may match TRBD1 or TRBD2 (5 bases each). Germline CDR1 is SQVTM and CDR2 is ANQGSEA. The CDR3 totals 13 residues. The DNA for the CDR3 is TGCACTACAGGACTCTCCTCCTACAATGAGCAGTTCTTC. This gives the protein CTTGLSSYNEQFF.

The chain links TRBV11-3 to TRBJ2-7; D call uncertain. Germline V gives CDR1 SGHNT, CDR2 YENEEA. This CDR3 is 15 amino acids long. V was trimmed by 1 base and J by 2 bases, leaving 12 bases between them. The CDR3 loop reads CASSLGRTFAYEQYF. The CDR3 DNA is TGTGCCAGCAGCTTAGGCCGAACTTTCGCCTACGAGCAGTACTTC.

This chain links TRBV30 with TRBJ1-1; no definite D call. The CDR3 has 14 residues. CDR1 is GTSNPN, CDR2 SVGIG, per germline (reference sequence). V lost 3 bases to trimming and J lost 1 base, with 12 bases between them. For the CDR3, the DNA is TGTGCCTGGAGCGGTGGGAGGCAGAACACTGAAGCTTTCTTT. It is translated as CAWSGGRQNTEAFF.

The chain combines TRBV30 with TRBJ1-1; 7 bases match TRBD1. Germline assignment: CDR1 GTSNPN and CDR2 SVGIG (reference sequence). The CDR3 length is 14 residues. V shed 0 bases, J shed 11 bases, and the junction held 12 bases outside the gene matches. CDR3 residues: CAWSVVGQTGSAFF. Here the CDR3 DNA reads TGTGCCTGGAGTGTAGTGGGCCAGACAGGGAGCGCTTTCTTT.

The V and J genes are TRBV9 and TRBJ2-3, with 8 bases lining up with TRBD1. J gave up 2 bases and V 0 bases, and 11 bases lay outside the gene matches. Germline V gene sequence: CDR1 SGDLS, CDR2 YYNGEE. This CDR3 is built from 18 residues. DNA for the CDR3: TGTGCCAGCAGCGTAGCGATCGGGACAGGTGGGGTCACAGATACGCAGTATTTT. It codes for CASSVAIGTGGVTDTQYF.

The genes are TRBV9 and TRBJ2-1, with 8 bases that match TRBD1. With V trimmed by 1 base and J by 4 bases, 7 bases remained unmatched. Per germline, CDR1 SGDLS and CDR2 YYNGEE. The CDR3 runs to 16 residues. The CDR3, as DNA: TGTGCCAGCAGCGTATCTGGACAGGGCTCGTACAATGAGCAGTTCTTC. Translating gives CASSVSGQGSYNEQFF.

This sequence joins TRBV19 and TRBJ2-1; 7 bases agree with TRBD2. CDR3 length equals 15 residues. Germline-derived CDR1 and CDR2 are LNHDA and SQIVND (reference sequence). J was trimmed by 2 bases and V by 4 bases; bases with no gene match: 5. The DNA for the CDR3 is TGTGCCAGTAGTAGAAGGAGCGGGGCCTACAATGAGCAGTTCTTC. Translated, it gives CASSRRSGAYNEQFF.

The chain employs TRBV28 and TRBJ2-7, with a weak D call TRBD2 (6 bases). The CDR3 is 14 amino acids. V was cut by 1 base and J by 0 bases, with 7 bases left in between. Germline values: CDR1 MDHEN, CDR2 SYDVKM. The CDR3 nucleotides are TGTGCCAGCAGTTTATTCGGGGGCTCCTACGAGCAGTACTTC. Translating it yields CASSLFGGSYEQYF. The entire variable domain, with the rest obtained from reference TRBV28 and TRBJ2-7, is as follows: DVKVTQSSRYLVKRTGEKVFLECVQDMDHENMFWYRQDPGLGLRLIYFSYDVKMKEKGDIPEGYSVSREKKERFSLILESASTNQTSMYLCASSLFGGSYEQYFGPGTRLTVT.

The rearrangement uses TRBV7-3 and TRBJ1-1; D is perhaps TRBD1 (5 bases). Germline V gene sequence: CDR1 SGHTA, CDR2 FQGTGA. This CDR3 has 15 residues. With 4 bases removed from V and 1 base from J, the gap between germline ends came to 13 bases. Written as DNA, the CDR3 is TGTGCCAGCAGCTCACAGGTGGCAACGAACACTGAAGCTTTCTTT. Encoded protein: CASSSQVATNTEAFF.

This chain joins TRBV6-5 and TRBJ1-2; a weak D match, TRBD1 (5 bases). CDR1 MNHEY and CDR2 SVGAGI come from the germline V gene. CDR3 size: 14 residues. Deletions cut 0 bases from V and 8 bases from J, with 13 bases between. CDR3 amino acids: CASSYSNGGGGYTF. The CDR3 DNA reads TGTGCCAGCAGTTACTCGAACGGGGGTGGGGGCTACACCTTC.

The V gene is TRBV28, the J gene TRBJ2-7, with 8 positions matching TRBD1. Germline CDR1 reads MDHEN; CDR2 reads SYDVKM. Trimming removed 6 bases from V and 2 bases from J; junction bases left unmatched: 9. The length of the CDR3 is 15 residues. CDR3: CASRTGDLATYEQYF. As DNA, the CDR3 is TGTGCCAGCAGGACAGGGGACTTGGCCACCTACGAGCAGTACTTC.

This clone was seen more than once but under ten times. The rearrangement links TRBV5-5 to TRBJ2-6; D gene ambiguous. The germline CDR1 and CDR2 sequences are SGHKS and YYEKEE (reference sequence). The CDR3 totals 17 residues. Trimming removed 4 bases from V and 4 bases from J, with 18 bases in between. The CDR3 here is CASSPRLWISGANVLTF. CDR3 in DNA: TGTGCCAGCAGCCCCAGGCTCTGGATCAGCGGGGCCAACGTCCTGACTTTC.

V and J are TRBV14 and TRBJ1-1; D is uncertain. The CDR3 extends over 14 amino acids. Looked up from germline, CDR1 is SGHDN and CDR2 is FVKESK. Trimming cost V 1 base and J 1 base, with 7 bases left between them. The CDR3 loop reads CASSQVGKNTEAFF. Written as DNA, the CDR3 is TGTGCCAGCAGCCAAGTTGGCAAGAACACTGAAGCTTTCTTT.

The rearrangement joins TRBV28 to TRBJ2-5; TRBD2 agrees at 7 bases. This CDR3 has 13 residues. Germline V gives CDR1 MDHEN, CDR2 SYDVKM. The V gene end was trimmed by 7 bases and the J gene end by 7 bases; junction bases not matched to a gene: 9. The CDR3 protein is CASTPGGVGTQYF. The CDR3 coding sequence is TGTGCCAGCACCCCTGGGGGGGTCGGGACCCAGTACTTC. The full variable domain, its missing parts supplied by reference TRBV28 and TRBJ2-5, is DVKVTQSSRYLVKRTGEKVFLECVQDMDHENMFWYRQDPGLGLRLIYFSYDVKMKEKGDIPEGYSVSREKKERFSLILESASTNQTSMYLCASTPGGVGTQYFGPGTRLLVL.

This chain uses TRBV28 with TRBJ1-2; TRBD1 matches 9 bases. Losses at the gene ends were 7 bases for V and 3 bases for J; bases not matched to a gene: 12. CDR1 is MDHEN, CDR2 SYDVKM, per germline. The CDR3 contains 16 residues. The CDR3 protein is CASISSPGQGHYGYTF. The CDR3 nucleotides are TGTGCCAGCATTTCTTCCCCCGGACAGGGGCACTATGGCTACACCTTC.

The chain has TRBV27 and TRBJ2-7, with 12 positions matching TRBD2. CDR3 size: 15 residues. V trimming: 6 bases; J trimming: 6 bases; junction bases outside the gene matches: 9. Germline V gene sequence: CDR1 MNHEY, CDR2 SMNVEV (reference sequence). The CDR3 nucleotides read TGTGCCAGCAGAGGACTAGCGGGGCGGGGAGCCGAGCAGTACTTC. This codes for CASRGLAGRGAEQYF.

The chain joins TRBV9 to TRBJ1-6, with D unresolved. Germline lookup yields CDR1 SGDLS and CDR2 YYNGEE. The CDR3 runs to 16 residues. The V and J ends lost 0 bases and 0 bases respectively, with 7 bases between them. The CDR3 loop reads CASSVDGSSYNSPLHF. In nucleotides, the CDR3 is TGTGCCAGCAGCGTAGATGGTAGCTCCTATAATTCACCCCTCCACTTT.

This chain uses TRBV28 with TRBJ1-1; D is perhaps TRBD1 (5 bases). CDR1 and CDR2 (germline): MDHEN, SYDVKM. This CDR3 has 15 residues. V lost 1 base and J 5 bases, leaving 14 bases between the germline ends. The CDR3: CASSLSSGRWTEAFF. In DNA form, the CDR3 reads TGTGCCAGCAGTTTATCCTCAGGGAGGTGGACTGAAGCTTTCTTT.

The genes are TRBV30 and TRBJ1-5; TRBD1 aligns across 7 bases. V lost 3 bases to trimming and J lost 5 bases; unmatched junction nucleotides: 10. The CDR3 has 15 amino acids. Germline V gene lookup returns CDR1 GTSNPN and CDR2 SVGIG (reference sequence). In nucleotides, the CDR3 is TGTGCCTGGAGCTCCCAGGGGGGGAAGGATCAGCCCCAGCATTTT. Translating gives CAWSSQGGKDQPQHF.

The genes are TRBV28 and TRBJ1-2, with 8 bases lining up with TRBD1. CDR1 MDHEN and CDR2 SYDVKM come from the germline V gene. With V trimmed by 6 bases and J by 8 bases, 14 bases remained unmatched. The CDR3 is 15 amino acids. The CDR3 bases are TGTGCCAGCAGAATCCCGGGACAGGTCGCGGGAGGCTACACCTTC. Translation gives CASRIPGQVAGGYTF.

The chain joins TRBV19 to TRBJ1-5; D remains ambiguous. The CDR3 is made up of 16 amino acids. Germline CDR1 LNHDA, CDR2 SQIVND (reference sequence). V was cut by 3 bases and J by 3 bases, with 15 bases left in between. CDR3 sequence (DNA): TGTGCCAGTAGTATTCAGGCCAGCAGAATCAATCAGCCCCAGCATTTT. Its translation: CASSIQASRINQPQHF.

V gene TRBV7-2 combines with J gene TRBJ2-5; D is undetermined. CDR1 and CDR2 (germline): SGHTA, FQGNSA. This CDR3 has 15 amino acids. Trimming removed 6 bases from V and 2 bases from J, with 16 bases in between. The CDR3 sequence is CASSYYGQAQETQYF. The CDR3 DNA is TGTGCCAGCAGTTATTACGGGCAGGCTCAAGAGACCCAGTACTTC.